The TCR beta chain described here comes from a study of post-analysis software for immune sequencing data (dated by TCRdb to the mid-2010s). As for the study more broadly: Relapsing-remitting, secondary progressive and progressive-relapsing multiple sclerosis were recorded as disease courses, and subtype annotation was lacking for some patients. A subset of samples was prepared in parallel using single-end sample barcoding, then pooled and co-amplified after Illumina adapter ligation. The patient repertoires were set against about 10 previously published healthy control repertoires from donors whose ages ranged from roughly 6 to 27 years.

To demonstrate the VDJtools post-analysis software, the study profiled TCR beta repertoires from the peripheral blood of approximately twelve young patients with multiple sclerosis. Multiple sclerosis patients were children and adolescents aged 6 to 15 years. Turning to this clonotype: No antigen is known for it. One base away there is no much larger clone; base qualities are not given.

The V and J ends are trimmed by 0 bases and 0 bases, leaving 7 bases between them. Counted from cysteine to phenylalanine, this CDR3 has 15 amino acids. Of the read, only the CDR3 DNA is kept; its 45 bases are in frame from base 1. The germline V gene supplies CDR1 SGHRS and CDR2 YFSETQ. General study outcomes and caveats: Strong co-clustering of samples prepared in the same batch was shown by direct clustering with F measure, prompting a batch-effect correction. The control group was slightly older than the multiple sclerosis patient group. Patients showed significantly higher frequencies than controls for several TRBV segments, among them TRBV5-6, TRBV5-1 and TRBV20-1. Significantly lower normalized Chao1 diversity was found in multiple sclerosis patients than in controls, suggesting substantial peripheral T-cell clonal expansion.

Receptor libraries were prepared by PCR. Sequenced using an Illumina HiSeq 2500. To reduce PCR and sequencing biases, unique molecular identifiers were built into the TCR beta cDNA libraries. Approximately 500,000 cDNA molecules were obtained for every 1 to 10 million input T cells, so each molecule roughly corresponded to one T cell. Patient libraries were prepared and sequenced with the same protocol used for the earlier healthy control dataset. Samples belonging to the same batch were prepared together, multiplexed and sequenced on a shared HiSeq lane. The study's own analysis went as follows. MIGEC was used to process the raw barcoded reads, and molecular identifier groups with only a single read were discarded before consensus assembly and CDR3 extraction. Clonotype tables were post-analysed with VDJtools, and diversity was normalized by down-sampling all datasets to the smallest sample size. In repertoire overlap clustering, CDR3 amino acid sequences, but not nucleotide sequences, were matched to correct batch-related cross-sample contamination. Starting from the raw public reads, TCRdb applied fastp trimming at Q25, assembled clones with MiXCR and retained in-frame beta chains. When rows share a CDR3 protein, they turn into one entry using the most common DNA and genes. The V and J calls were not made by the authors but by TCRdb's processing. This sample lists approximately 400,000 distinct CDR3 sequences; 30% to 45% were detected once. The ten largest account for roughly 13% of the sample.

Source material: blood. The chain joins TRBV5-1 to TRBJ2-4; the D segment cannot be called with confidence. This sequence was found in a girl between 10 and 17 years old with multiple sclerosis. The DNA sequence follows: TGCGCCAGCAGCTTGGTGACCTCAGCCAAAAACATTCAGTACTTC. It translates to CASSLVTSAKNIQYF.